The 19 T cell receptor beta chains listed next were all sequenced from one sample in a study of T-cell memory formation after mild COVID-19. Using its own MiXCR run on the 5' RACE reads, TCRdb lists one record per CDR3 protein. In the table there are 580,000 or so distinct CDR3 sequences, roughly a sixth of which are singletons. The specimen sequenced was PBMCs or a T cell subset sorted from them (not recorded which). The receptors were gathered from an adult woman who had mild COVID-19 (a few samples of this study predate the infection). Cell type and time point are not known.

This chain uses TRBV20-1 with TRBJ2-5; 8 bases align to TRBD2. Germline CDR1 DFQATT, CDR2 SNEGSKA (reference sequence). Trimming at V came to 2 bases and at J to 0 bases, leaving 8 bases not matched to a gene. The CDR3 has 16 residues. The CDR3, as DNA: TGCAGTGCTAGATCGGGTAGCGGGACGTACCAAGAGACCCAGTACTTC. It encodes CSARSGSGTYQETQYF.

V and J are TRBV18 and TRBJ2-7, with 7 positions matching TRBD2. The CDR3 consists of 16 residues. Looked up from germline, CDR1 is KGHSH and CDR2 is LQKENI. Trimming at V came to 0 bases and at J to 2 bases, leaving 7 bases not matched to a gene. CDR3 DNA sequence: TGTGCCAGCTCACCACCTAATCCTAGCGGAACCTACGAGCAGTACTTC. It specifies CASSPPNPSGTYEQYF.

The sample holds a few counts of this clonotype. The rearrangement uses TRBV7-2 and TRBJ2-7; D remains ambiguous. The CDR3 spans 14 residues. Between the trimmed V and J ends, which lost 1 base and 3 bases, there was a span of 10 bases. Per the germline V gene, CDR1 is SGHTA and CDR2 is FQGNSA. CDR3 DNA: TGTGCCAGCAGCTTAGTCCCCGGCGGCTACGAGCAGTACTTC. This gives the protein CASSLVPGGYEQYF.

The rearrangement links TRBV6-5 to TRBJ2-5; D gene unclear. The CDR3 is 14 residues long. V lost 6 bases, J lost 1 base, and 12 bases lay in between. The germline V gene encodes CDR1 MNHEY and CDR2 SVGAGI. The CDR3 DNA sequence: TGTGCCAGCAGCTACGGACGGCTCCAAGAGACCCAGTACTTC. This encodes CASSYGRLQETQYF.

This sequence joins TRBV7-2 and TRBJ2-1; 14 nucleotides align to TRBD2. The CDR3 extends over 16 amino acids. Unmatched junction bases numbered 9, after V lost 5 bases and J lost 9 bases. Germline V gives CDR1 SGHTA, CDR2 FQGNSA. The CDR3 DNA reads TGTGCCAGCAGCCCACGGGCGGGACTAGCGGGAGTTGAGCAGTTCTTC. This translates into CASSPRAGLAGVEQFF.

The chain is built from TRBV3-1 and TRBJ1-2, with D possibly TRBD1 on 6 matching bases. Germline V CDR1 and CDR2: LGHDT, YNNKEL (reference sequence). The CDR3 covers 14 residues. V was shortened by 1 base and J by 4 bases, with 10 bases between the two germline ends. CDR3 sequence reads: CASSQGDIAYGYTF. The DNA of the CDR3 is TGTGCCAGCAGCCAAGGGGACATTGCCTATGGCTACACCTTC.

This chain connects TRBV10-3 to TRBJ2-1, with D tentatively TRBD2 (6 bases). With 7 bases removed from V and 2 bases from J, the gap between germline ends came to 18 bases. This CDR3 is built from 16 residues. CDR1 and CDR2 from the germline V gene are ENHRY and SYGVKD. The DNA of the CDR3 is TGTGCCATCAACACGGGAGCCTCGGGGCCCTACAATGAGCAGTTCTTC. Residues: CAINTGASGPYNEQFF.

This clonotype was detected many times. The rearrangement links TRBV7-9 to TRBJ2-7; 7 bases are shared with TRBD1. Germline-derived CDR1 and CDR2 are SEHNR and FQNEAQ (reference sequence). The CDR3 contains 14 residues. V lost 3 bases and J lost 3; bases outside the gene matches: 5. CDR3 nucleotides: TGTGCCAGCAGCTTGGGACAGAATTACTACGAGCAGTACTTC. Translating gives CASSLGQNYYEQYF.

This clonotype has just a few counts. The chain uses TRBV7-2 and TRBJ2-3; TRBD2 aligns across 15 bases. CDR3 length: 16 residues. From germline, CDR1 is SGHTA and CDR2 FQGNSA. V dropped 5 bases and J dropped 10; count of bases not matched to a gene: 10. The CDR3, as DNA: TGTGCCAGCAGCGCGGGACTAGCGGGAGGTGCAGGGGCGCAGTATTTT. Translating gives CASSAGLAGGAGAQYF.

This clonotype came up a few times. The chain is built from TRBV24-1 and TRBJ2-3; D ambiguous. This CDR3 is 15 amino acids long. The ends were cut back, 4 bases at V and 1 base at J, with 11 bases in the middle. CDR1 KGHDR and CDR2 SFDVKD come from the germline V gene. CDR3 region: CATSDTRRRTDTQYF. In DNA, the CDR3 is TGTGCCACCAGTGACACCAGGCGCCGCACAGATACGCAGTATTTT.

The V call is TRBV19, the J call TRBJ2-5; TRBD2 might be the D (6 bases). The CDR3 covers 16 residues. V dropped 5 bases and J dropped 5 bases, with 21 bases sitting between them. The germline gives CDR1 LNHDA, CDR2 SQIVND (reference sequence). As DNA, the CDR3 is TGTGCCAGTAGTGCCACAGGAGGGTCGGTTCGGGAGACCCAGTACTTC. Protein sequence: CASSATGGSVRETQYF.

V usage is TRBV6-2 or TRBV6-3 and J usage is TRBJ2-7, with D possibly being TRBD1 (6 bases). Germline V gene data show CDR1 as MNHEY and CDR2 as SVGEGT. This CDR3 region has 11 residues. V dropped 8 bases and J dropped 2 bases, with 7 bases sitting between them. The CDR3 DNA follows: TGTGCCAGCCGGGACACCTACGAGCAGTACTTC. Translation gives CASRDTYEQYF.

J is TRBJ2-7 and V is TRBV21-1; the listed D gene, TRBD1, was not tested against the DNA. TRBV21-1 is recorded as a pseudogene. The CDR3 covers 18 residues. The CDR3 is CASSNPRPDILRSYEQYF. CDR3 in DNA: TGTGCCAGCAGCAACCCCCGGCCGGACATCCTCCGATCCTACGAGCAGTACTTC.

The V gene is TRBV6-5, the J gene TRBJ1-1, with D possibly matching TRBD1 (5 bases). V lost 2 bases and J 8 bases, leaving 15 bases between the germline ends. From germline, CDR1 is MNHEY and CDR2 SVGAGI. This CDR3 has 14 residues. Written as DNA, the CDR3 is TGTGCCAGCAGTTACACAGGCCGCCGGTACGAAGCTTTCTTT. This translates into CASSYTGRRYEAFF.

This clonotype was seen a few times. This chain connects TRBV20-1 to TRBJ2-1; D unresolved. This CDR3 comprises 14 residues. Germline lookup yields CDR1 DFQATT and CDR2 SNEGSKA (reference sequence). V lost 5 bases and J 0 bases, leaving 11 bases between the germline ends. The CDR3 bases are TGCAGTGCTCCCCGCAGCTCCTCCTACAATGAGCAGTTCTTC. It specifies CSAPRSSSYNEQFF.

This chain links TRBV27 with TRBJ1-1; the D is unclear. The ends were cut back, 3 bases at V and 1 base at J, with 9 bases in the middle. The germline V gene encodes CDR1 MNHEY and CDR2 SMNVEV (reference sequence). CDR3 length: 14 residues. The CDR3 sequence is CASSFRWGNTEAFF. The CDR3 nucleotides are TGTGCCAGCAGTTTCCGATGGGGGAACACTGAAGCTTTCTTT.

This clonotype was recorded a few times. The chain uses TRBV6-1 and TRBJ2-1; possibly TRBD2 for D (5 bases). Per germline, CDR1 MNHNS and CDR2 SASEGT. There are 13 residues in the CDR3. V was pared by 7 bases and J by 6 bases, with 13 bases between. CDR3 sequence reads: CASNRRDFNEQFF. The CDR3 nucleotides are TGTGCCAGCAACCGACGGGATTTCAATGAGCAGTTCTTC.

In DNA, the CDR3 is TGTGCCATCAGTGAGTTAGCGGGAGCGGAGACCCAGTACTTC. Protein: CAISELAGAETQYF. V is TRBV10-3 and J is TRBJ2-5; 9 positions agree with TRBD2. The germline V gene has CDR1 ENHRY and CDR2 SYGVKD. This CDR3 spans 14 amino acids. J gave up 5 bases and V 1 base, and 2 bases lay outside the gene matches.

This chain uses TRBV4-3 with TRBJ2-2, with 11 positions matching TRBD2. Germline-derived CDR1 and CDR2 are LGHNA and YSLEER. The CDR3 sequence is 17 residues long. V shed 2 bases, J shed 7 bases, and the junction held 9 bases outside the gene matches. The CDR3 loop is CASSQLAGTSGNGELFF. CDR3 DNA sequence: TGCGCCAGCAGCCAATTGGCCGGGACTAGCGGTAACGGGGAGCTGTTTTTT.